This T cell receptor (beta chain) emerged from a study of blood T cells in healthy people across ages. Then a second PCR, running about 7 to 11 cycles, was carried out with a sample-barcoded 5' primer and a J-beta primer mix. TCRdb fed the 5' RACE reads into MiXCR, producing one record per CDR3 protein. The sample consists of more than 650,000 distinct CDR3 sequences, roughly 24% of them appearing once. This CDR3 spans 14 amino acids. V was clipped by 5 bases and J by 7 bases; unmatched bases: 11. Germline values: CDR1 SGDLS, CDR2 YYNGEE. These data were likewise used in another study, on T cells of mothers and their children.

The chain combines TRBV9 with TRBJ2-7; 8 bases align to TRBD2. Sequencing input: blood. This TCR derives from a boy aged 5-17 years in good health. The CDR3 region has the DNA TGTGCCAGCAGTCCCTCGGGGGGGCCCGATGAGCAGTACTTC. Protein product: CASSPSGGPDEQYF.